These 29 T cell receptor beta chains were sequenced from one sample in a study of cytomegalovirus exposure and HLA in healthy donors. PCR primers comprised 60 Vbeta and 13 Jbeta primers. The method was immunoSEQ multiplex PCR; TCRdb's version includes in-frame clones alone and lacks a portion of them. Among approximately 100,000 clones, 65% to 75% were seen once, and the ten largest hold 1.5% to 2%. The source material was PBMCs. The source is a woman aged 35 to 49 in good health and CMV-seronegative.

This chain links TRBV5-1 with TRBJ1-6, with D possibly matching TRBD1 (5 bases). Germline V gene sequence: CDR1 SGHRS, CDR2 YFSETQ. This CDR3 is built from 14 residues. Trimming cost V 0 bases and J 9 bases, with 10 bases left between them. DNA of the CDR3: TGCGCCAGCAGCTTGGCCACAGGTGGTTCACCCCTCCACTTT. As protein: CASSLATGGSPLHF.

The chain has TRBV6-1 and TRBJ1-1, with D perhaps matching TRBD1 (5 bases). The ends were cut back, 1 base at V and 1 base at J, with 10 bases in the middle. The germline V gene has CDR1 MNHNS and CDR2 SASEGT. The CDR3 extends over 15 amino acids. The CDR3 loop reads CASSEDWTPNTEAFF. In DNA form, the CDR3 reads TGTGCCAGCAGTGAAGATTGGACACCGAACACTGAAGCTTTCTTT.

This clone is a singleton in its sample. The genes are TRBV5-6 and TRBJ2-7; D perhaps matches TRBD1 (6 bases). Looked up from germline, CDR1 is SGHDT and CDR2 is YYEEEE. The CDR3 loop spans 13 amino acids. Trimming left V 3 bases short and J 5 bases short, with 12 bases between. Here the CDR3 reads CASSSSWGHEQYF. The CDR3 nucleotides read TGTGCCAGCAGCTCATCCTGGGGGCACGAGCAGTACTTC.

The chain is built from TRBV9 and TRBJ1-5; 8 bases align to TRBD1. J lost 4 bases, V lost 3 bases, and 6 bases had no gene match. The CDR3 sequence is 15 residues long. Germline CDR1 reads SGDLS; CDR2 reads YYNGEE. CDR3 in amino acids: CASSAGTGGNQPQHF. CDR3 DNA sequence: TGTGCCAGCAGCGCCGGGACAGGTGGGAATCAGCCCCAGCATTTT.

This chain uses TRBV7-8 with TRBJ1-5, with 8 nucleotides matching TRBD1. Germline lookup yields CDR1 SGHVS and CDR2 FQNEAQ. CDR3 length equals 15 residues. The J segment lost 5 bases and the V segment lost 2 bases, leaving 5 bases of the junction unmatched. The CDR3 DNA follows: TGTGCCAGCAGCTTAAACCAGGGGGCGTATCAGCCCCAGCATTTT. It yields the protein CASSLNQGAYQPQHF.

The CDR3 is CASSPIGLSLTNTDTQYF. CDR3 nucleotide sequence: TGCGCCAGCAGCCCGATAGGACTTAGTCTGACGAACACAGATACGCAGTATTTT. The V and J genes are TRBV5-1 and TRBJ2-3; possibly TRBD2 for D (5 bases). The CDR3 has 18 residues. The germline CDR1 and CDR2 sequences are SGHRS and YFSETQ. The ends were cut back, 4 bases at V and 2 bases at J, with 23 bases in the middle.

This clone showed up just once. V usage is TRBV21-1 and J usage is TRBJ1-2. TRBV21-1 is a documented pseudogene. This CDR3 is 14 amino acids long. This CDR3 reads CASSKGRGTYGYTF. The CDR3 coding sequence is TGTGCCAGCAGCAAGGGGAGGGGGACCTATGGCTACACCTTC.

This clone showed up just a few times. V and J are TRBV25-1 and TRBJ2-5; tentative D call: TRBD1 (6 bases). Germline V CDR1 and CDR2: MGHDK, SYGVNS. V lost 5 bases to trimming and J lost 5 bases, with 18 bases between them. The CDR3 runs to 15 residues. CDR3: CASSTSGEGPETQYF. The CDR3 nucleotides read TGTGCCAGCAGTACCTCAGGGGAAGGTCCCGAGACCCAGTACTTC.

This clone was seen only once. At one boundary the junction diverges from the germline segment, which might be a read error. The J gene is TRBJ2-7, the V gene TRBV7-9; possible D gene TRBD2, 5 bases. Germline V CDR1 and CDR2: SEHNR, FQNEAQ (reference sequence). This CDR3 has 16 amino acids. CDR3: CSSSGRTTGMTYEQYF. The DNA of the CDR3 is TGTTCCAGCAGCGGACGTACAACCGGGATGACCTACGAGCAGTACTTC.

This clone was recorded only once. For the CDR3, the DNA is TGTGCCAGCAGCTTAGATCGGACAGGGATACGAAGTGGCTACACCTTC. It encodes CASSLDRTGIRSGYTF. The chain employs TRBV11-2 and TRBJ1-2; 8 bases match TRBD1. V was pared by 0 bases and J by 7 bases, with 10 bases of the junction left unmatched. The germline CDR1 and CDR2 sequences are SGHAT and FQNNGV. The CDR3 sequence is 16 residues long. Combining the CDR3 with reference TRBV11-2 and TRBJ1-2 gives the whole variable domain EAGVAQSPRYKIIEKRQSVAFWCNPISGHATLYWYQQILGQGPKLLIQFQNNGVVDDSQLPKDRFSAERLKGVDSTLKIQPAKLEDSAVYLCASSLDRTGIRSGYTFGSGTRLTVV.

A word on this clone: Other nucleotide sequences from this sample produce the same CDR3. The chain combines TRBV4-1 with TRBJ2-7, with no clear D. Between the trimmed V and J ends, which lost 0 bases and 0 bases, there was a span of 6 bases. CDR1 and CDR2 from the germline V gene are MGHRA and YSYEKL. The CDR3 sequence is 14 residues long. The CDR3 DNA sequence: TGCGCCAGCAGCCAAGATGCTATCTCCTACGAGCAGTACTTC. Translating gives CASSQDAISYEQYF.

J is TRBJ1-3 and V is TRBV27, with 8 nucleotides matching TRBD1. CDR1 is MNHEY, CDR2 SMNVEV, per germline (reference sequence). The CDR3 loop spans 17 amino acids. Trimming removed 2 bases from V and 3 bases from J; junction bases left unmatched: 9. In DNA form, the CDR3 reads TGTGCCAGCAGTTTACACTGGACAGGGTCTGGTGGAAACACCATATATTTT. Residues: CASSLHWTGSGGNTIYF.

The table lists this clone with a few counts. The chain joins TRBV15 to TRBJ2-5; D uncertain. Near its end, the DNA agrees better with TRBJ2-7, so the J call may be wrong. Germline V gives CDR1 LNHNV, CDR2 YYDKDF (reference sequence). The CDR3 length is 13 residues. For the CDR3, the DNA is TGTGCCACCAGTCCACTTGCTACCTACGAGCAGTACTTC. Protein: CATSPLATYEQYF.

The gene calls are TRBV4-3 and TRBJ2-3, with D uncertain. The CDR3 is 15 residues long. Germline loops: CDR1 LGHNA, CDR2 YSLEER. Trimming removed 3 bases from V and 2 bases from J, with 12 bases in between. CDR3 in amino acids: CASSHTTGSTDTQYF. CDR3 DNA sequence: TGCGCCAGCAGCCACACTACCGGGTCCACAGATACGCAGTATTTT.

The chain combines TRBV7-9 with TRBJ2-1, with 10 bases identical to TRBD2. CDR3 length: 14 amino acids. V shed 4 bases, J shed 7 bases, and the junction held 4 bases outside the gene matches. Per the germline V gene, CDR1 is SEHNR and CDR2 is FQNEAQ (reference sequence). The chain's CDR3 is CASSSASGSNEQFF. CDR3 bases: TGTGCCAGCAGCTCGGCTAGCGGGAGTAATGAGCAGTTCTTC.

V and J are TRBV28 and TRBJ1-2; no firm D call. Trimming pared 2 bases from V and 7 bases from J, leaving 8 bases between. The germline V gene has CDR1 MDHEN and CDR2 SYDVKM. The CDR3 consists of 12 residues. The CDR3 region is CASSLRRVGYTF. CDR3 DNA: TGTGCCAGCAGTTTAAGGAGGGTTGGCTACACCTTC.

The V gene is TRBV11-3, the J gene TRBJ2-3; TRBD2 matches 14 bases. The CDR3 extends over 20 amino acids. The germline gives CDR1 SGHNT, CDR2 YENEEA. The V segment lost 6 bases and the J segment 1 base; nucleotides outside the gene matches: 15. CDR3 sequence reads: CASSTTLGLAGVGCTDTQYF. DNA for the CDR3: TGTGCCAGCAGTACGACCCTGGGACTAGCGGGAGTAGGCTGCACAGATACGCAGTATTTT.

V gene TRBV29-1 combines with J gene TRBJ1-2, with TRBD1 as a possible D gene (5 bases). The CDR3 sequence is 11 residues long. Trimming pared 3 bases from V and 8 bases from J, leaving 10 bases between. From germline, CDR1 is SQVTM and CDR2 ANQGSEA. As DNA, the CDR3 is TGCAGCGTTGATAGGGGTTGGGGCTACACCTTC. This gives the protein CSVDRGWGYTF.

The chain combines TRBV2 with TRBJ2-7; no firm D call. V lost 8 bases and J lost 4, with 9 bases in between. Germline CDR1 is SNHLY and CDR2 is FYNNEI. The length of the CDR3 is 11 residues. The CDR3 is CASQASYEQYF. The CDR3 DNA is TGTGCCAGCCAGGCCTCTTACGAGCAGTACTTC.

This clone is a singleton in its sample. Here the CDR3 reads CASSEEVRVQYEQYF. As DNA, the CDR3 is TGTGCCAGCAGTGAAGAGGTGCGGGTACAATACGAGCAGTACTTC. The rearrangement links TRBV2 to TRBJ2-5; D might be TRBD2 (5 bases). The DNA end favors TRBJ2-7, so the J call may be wrong. Looked up from germline, CDR1 is SNHLY and CDR2 is FYNNEI. The CDR3 has 15 amino acids.

The V and J genes are TRBV11-2 and TRBJ2-7, with 10 positions matching TRBD2. CDR1 SGHAT and CDR2 FQNNGV come from the germline V gene. This CDR3 has 14 residues. The junction had 3 bases not matched to a gene; V was cut back by 1 base and J by 6 bases. CDR3 DNA sequence: TGTGCCAGCAGCTTAGGACTAGCGGGTGGCGAGCAGTACTTC. Protein sequence: CASSLGLAGGEQYF. The full variable domain, with the rest looked up from reference TRBV11-2 and TRBJ2-7, is EAGVAQSPRYKIIEKRQSVAFWCNPISGHATLYWYQQILGQGPKLLIQFQNNGVVDDSQLPKDRFSAERLKGVDSTLKIQPAKLEDSAVYLCASSLGLAGGEQYFGPGTRLTVT.

This clone came up a few times. The chain recombines TRBV7-9 with TRBJ1-3, with D perhaps matching TRBD1 (6 bases). This CDR3 is built from 15 residues. Germline lookup yields CDR1 SEHNR and CDR2 FQNEAQ (reference sequence). V was pared by 4 bases and J by 5 bases, with 15 bases between. The DNA of the CDR3 is TGTGCCAGCAGCTCCCCGGGACAAGGCCGAAACACCATATATTTT. Its translation: CASSSPGQGRNTIYF.

V and J are TRBV7-8 and TRBJ1-3; a weak D match, TRBD1 (6 bases). The CDR3 spans 15 residues. Trimming left V 1 base short and J 4 bases short, with 11 bases between. Germline-derived CDR1 and CDR2 are SGHVS and FQNEAQ. The CDR3 DNA reads as TGTGCCAGCAGCTTAGAGGGGGGGTTCGGAAACACCATATATTTT. Translated, it gives CASSLEGGFGNTIYF.

J is TRBJ2-1 and V is TRBV7-8, with D perhaps TRBD1 (6 bases). Germline-derived CDR1 and CDR2 are SGHVS and FQNEAQ. V lost 1 base and J lost 0, with 7 bases in between. CDR3 length: 15 amino acids. This CDR3 reads CASSLGGHSYNEQFF. CDR3 in DNA: TGTGCCAGCAGCTTAGGGGGGCACTCCTACAATGAGCAGTTCTTC.

The chain couples TRBV5-1 to TRBJ1-4; 10 nucleotides agree with TRBD1. The V and J ends lost 4 bases and 5 bases, in that order; junction bases with no gene match: 2. CDR1 is SGHRS, CDR2 YFSETQ, per germline. The CDR3 runs to 14 residues. In DNA form, the CDR3 reads TGCGCCAGCAGCCGACAGGGGGCGAATGAAAAACTGTTTTTT. This encodes CASSRQGANEKLFF.

This clone was seen a few times. This chain uses TRBV5-1 with TRBJ2-2; the D gene is possibly TRBD1 (6 bases). The CDR3 contains 15 residues. Trimming left V 0 bases short and J 5 bases short, with 11 bases between. CDR1 is SGHRS and CDR2 is YFSETQ in the germline V gene. This CDR3 is CASSLDRVGTGELFF. The CDR3 region has the DNA TGCGCCAGCAGCTTGGACAGGGTGGGGACCGGGGAGCTGTTTTTT.

This clone was counted once. The chain joins TRBV2 to TRBJ1-1; no clear D. This CDR3 spans 13 amino acids. V was clipped by 8 bases and J by 0 bases, with 10 bases between them. Germline V lookup: CDR1 SNHLY, CDR2 FYNNEI. The CDR3 bases are TGTGCCAGCCGAGCGAACATGAACACTGAAGCTTTCTTT. It yields the protein CASRANMNTEAFF. The whole variable domain, filled in from reference TRBV2 and TRBJ1-1, reads EPEVTQTPSHQVTQMGQEVILRCVPISNHLYFYWYRQILGQKVEFLVSFYNNEISEKSEIFDDQFSVERPDGSNFTLKIRSTKLEDSAMYFCASRANMNTEAFFGQGTRLTVV.

This clone came up once. The rearrangement links TRBV10-2 to TRBJ1-1; TRBD1 matches at 12 bases. V dropped 6 bases and J dropped 10; count of bases not matched to a gene: 9. The CDR3 totals 14 residues. Per the germline V gene, CDR1 is WSHSY and CDR2 is SAAADI. CDR3 loop: CASSPSGTGGLAFF. Here the CDR3 DNA reads TGCGCCAGCAGCCCTTCCGGGACAGGGGGCTTAGCTTTCTTT.

This clone was found a few times. CDR3 protein: CASSQIWDSQETQYF. In DNA form, the CDR3 reads TGCGCCAGCAGCCAAATCTGGGACAGCCAAGAGACCCAGTACTTC. The V call is TRBV4-1, the J call TRBJ2-5, with 7 bases identical to TRBD1. J gave up 1 base and V 2 bases, and 4 bases lay outside the gene matches. From germline, CDR1 is MGHRA and CDR2 YSYEKL. The CDR3 length is 15 residues.